Below are 28 T cell receptor beta chains sequenced from a single sample in a study of response to subunit inactivated influenza vaccine. A single record per CDR3 protein comes from TCRdb applying MiXCR to the RT-PCR reads. The data show fewer than 700,000 distinct CDR3 sequences, 10% to 15% seen once. The source was PBMCs from blood, collected roughly 47 days after vaccination. The receptors were sampled from a man aged 50 or older who received an inactivated influenza vaccine.

This clonotype has just a few counts. V is TRBV4-2 and J is TRBJ2-6; 11 nucleotides align to TRBD1. This CDR3 contains 17 residues. The junction had 4 bases not matched to a gene; V was cut back by 4 bases and J by 2 bases. From germline, CDR1 is LGHNA and CDR2 YNFKEQ. The CDR3 bases are TGTGCCAGCAGCCCGGGACAGGGGGGAACTGGGGCCAACGTCCTGACTTTC. This encodes CASSPGQGGTGANVLTF.

This clonotype was found many times. The genes are TRBV12-3 or TRBV12-4 and TRBJ2-7; 7 bases align to TRBD2. With V trimmed by 3 bases and J by 2 bases, 4 bases remained unmatched. There are 14 residues in the CDR3. The DNA of the CDR3 is TGTGCCAGCAGTTTTGGCGGGGGAGCCTACGAGCAGTACTTC. This encodes CASSFGGGAYEQYF.

Ten or more counts support this clonotype. The chain employs TRBV20-1 and TRBJ2-1, with D unresolved. Trimming took off 3 bases at V and 5 bases at J, with 11 bases between the two ends. Germline CDR1 is DFQATT and CDR2 is SNEGSKA (reference sequence). The CDR3 covers 13 residues. As DNA, the CDR3 is TGCAGTGCTAGTGGGCTGATAAACAATGAGCAGTTCTTC. Translated: CSASGLINNEQFF.

This chain uses TRBV6-5 with TRBJ1-3, with D hard to call. This CDR3 has 15 amino acids. Germline-derived CDR1 and CDR2 are MNHEY and SVGAGI. Between the trimmed V and J ends, which lost 0 bases and 0 bases, there was a span of 6 bases. The chain's CDR3 is CASSYSDNSGNTIYF. CDR3 nucleotides: TGTGCCAGCAGTTACTCAGACAACTCTGGAAACACCATATATTTT.

The chain has TRBV6-1 and TRBJ2-7, with D perhaps being TRBD1 or TRBD2 (5 bases each). V was cut by 8 bases and J by 1 base, with 18 bases left in between. Germline CDR1 and CDR2: MNHNS and SASEGT. The CDR3 loop spans 15 amino acids. CDR3 in amino acids: CASDLRDALSYEQYF. The CDR3 coding sequence is TGTGCCAGCGACTTGAGGGACGCGCTATCCTACGAGCAGTACTTC.

This clonotype was seen a handful of times. The rearrangement uses TRBV7-6 and TRBJ2-1; 9 bases match TRBD2. Germline CDR1 is SGHVS and CDR2 is FNYEAQ. The V gene end was trimmed by 5 bases and the J gene end by 0 bases; junction bases not matched to a gene: 11. The length of the CDR3 is 18 residues. The CDR3 loop reads CASSIRPASGISYNEQFF. CDR3 DNA sequence: TGTGCCAGCAGCATACGCCCCGCTAGCGGGATCTCCTACAATGAGCAGTTCTTC.

The DNA for the CDR3 is TGTGCCAGCAGTGTTCGACAGGGGGTGACTTTCTTT. It yields the protein CASSVRQGVTFF. The rearrangement uses TRBV12-3 or TRBV12-4 and TRBJ1-1; TRBD1 matches at 9 bases. This CDR3 is 12 amino acids long. V was clipped by 5 bases and J by 12 bases; unmatched bases: 7.

This clonotype has a count of ten or more. The chain is built from TRBV6-6 and TRBJ1-1; no clear D. The CDR3 contains 13 residues. Trimming pared 2 bases from V and 0 bases from J, leaving 4 bases between. Germline CDR1 MNHNY, CDR2 SVGAGI (reference sequence). In DNA form, the CDR3 reads TGTGCCAGCAGTTACAGTCTGAACACTGAAGCTTTCTTT. Amino acid sequence: CASSYSLNTEAFF.

The chain uses TRBV7-6 and TRBJ2-5, with 10 bases aligning to TRBD1. Germline CDR1 SGHVS, CDR2 FNYEAQ. This CDR3 has 16 residues. Germline trimming cut 2 bases from V and 1 base from J; bases unmatched to any gene: 4. This CDR3 reads CASSLLGTGVQETQYF. CDR3 in DNA: TGTGCCAGCAGCTTATTGGGGACAGGGGTCCAAGAGACCCAGTACTTC.

This chain uses TRBV7-2 with TRBJ2-2; unclear D gene. CDR1 is SGHTA and CDR2 is FQGNSA in the germline V gene. Trimming pared 1 base from V and 7 bases from J, leaving 13 bases between. The CDR3 sequence is 15 residues long. CDR3 amino acids: CASSLVGPVGGELFF. The CDR3 DNA is TGTGCCAGCAGCTTAGTGGGTCCGGTAGGCGGGGAGCTGTTTTTT.

In this sample, this clonotype turned up many times. The gene calls are TRBV15 and TRBJ2-7, with 8 bases aligning to TRBD2. Trimming cost V 1 base and J 2 bases; bases outside gene matches: 10. The CDR3 extends over 17 amino acids. Germline CDR1 reads LNHNV; CDR2 reads YYDKDF (reference sequence). CDR3 sequence (DNA): TGTGCCACCAGCAGAGCGAATACGGGAGGGACTACCTACGAGCAGTACTTC. Protein: CATSRANTGGTTYEQYF.

CDR3 nucleotide sequence: TGTGCCAGCTCAAGGGGGCGGTCGTATTTGGGCACCGGGGAGCTGTTTTTT. Protein sequence: CASSRGRSYLGTGELFF. The rearrangement uses TRBV12-3 or TRBV12-4 and TRBJ2-2, with 7 bases identical to TRBD1. The CDR3 loop spans 17 amino acids. Trimming at V came to 8 bases and at J to 4 bases, leaving 16 bases not matched to a gene.

The genes are TRBV5-1 and TRBJ2-7; D may be TRBD2 (7 bases). The CDR3 runs to 15 residues. The germline V and J ends were trimmed by 3 bases and 0 bases, with 13 bases remaining between them. CDR1 SGHRS and CDR2 YFSETQ come from the germline V gene. CDR3 nucleotide sequence: TGCGCCAGCAGCTGGGGAGCGGGACACTCCTACGAGCAGTACTTC. Protein product: CASSWGAGHSYEQYF.

This sequence joins TRBV10-3 and TRBJ2-5; D is undetermined. With 0 bases removed from V and 4 bases from J, the gap between germline ends came to 21 bases. The CDR3 has 18 residues. The germline V gene encodes CDR1 ENHRY and CDR2 SYGVKD. Written as DNA, the CDR3 is TGTGCCATCAGTGAGTCGAGCATTCGTCCCGGCAGAGGAGAGACCCAGTACTTC. Amino acids: CAISESSIRPGRGETQYF.

This clonotype was observed a few times. The chain links TRBV29-1 to TRBJ2-1; TRBD2 matches 14 bases. With V trimmed by 7 bases and J by 8 bases, 4 bases remained unmatched. The CDR3 extends over 13 amino acids. Germline-derived CDR1 and CDR2 are SQVTM and ANQGSEA. This CDR3 reads CSATSGRGHEQFF. The CDR3 nucleotides read TGCAGCGCGACTAGCGGGAGGGGGCATGAGCAGTTCTTC.

J is TRBJ2-1 and V is TRBV29-1, with 9 positions matching TRBD2. The CDR3 has 12 residues. The V and J ends lost 7 bases and 8 bases, in that order; junction bases with no gene match: 6. Germline V gene sequence: CDR1 SQVTM, CDR2 ANQGSEA. The CDR3 loop is CSEGTSSYEQFF. The CDR3 bases are TGCAGCGAGGGGACTAGCAGCTATGAGCAGTTCTTC.

This clonotype was counted at least ten times. The chain recombines TRBV11-2 with TRBJ1-2, with a weak D call TRBD1 (5 bases). This CDR3 region has 14 residues. Trimming took 1 base from V and 7 from J, leaving 13 bases between them. Looked up from germline, CDR1 is SGHAT and CDR2 is FQNNGV. In DNA form, the CDR3 reads TGTGCCAGCAGCTTAGGAAGGCAGGGAGGTGGCTACACCTTC. Its translation: CASSLGRQGGGYTF.

J is TRBJ2-7 and V is TRBV7-8; 8 bases match TRBD1. The CDR3 runs to 15 residues. Germline loops: CDR1 SGHVS, CDR2 FQNEAQ. With 4 bases clipped from V and 0 bases from J, the junction kept 5 bases outside the gene matches. Written as DNA, the CDR3 is TGTGCCAGCAGCTCTGGGACAGGACCCTCCTACGAGCAGTACTTC. This sequence encodes CASSSGTGPSYEQYF.

The chain joins TRBV6-1 to TRBJ1-1; 9 bases fit TRBD1. The CDR3 totals 14 residues. Germline lookup yields CDR1 MNHNS and CDR2 SASEGT. V was clipped by 5 bases and J by 4 bases; unmatched bases: 5. The CDR3 DNA sequence: TGTGCCAGCAGTACGGGACAGGGAATCACTGAAGCTTTCTTT. Encoded protein: CASSTGQGITEAFF.

This clonotype was counted between two and nine times. V usage is TRBV20-1 and J usage is TRBJ2-5, with D perhaps matching TRBD1 or TRBD2 (5 bases each). V lost 4 bases and J lost 1, with 13 bases in between. From germline, CDR1 is DFQATT and CDR2 SNEGSKA (reference sequence). This CDR3 region has 14 residues. In DNA form, the CDR3 reads TGCAGTGCTAATGAGGGGACGGTCCAAGAGACCCAGTACTTC. Protein product: CSANEGTVQETQYF.

A remark on this clonotype: The junction differs from germline at one of its ends, possibly a read error. CDR3 sequence: CASSEGPLRGTGELYF. The CDR3 DNA reads as TGCGCCAGCAGCGAGGGCCCGCTGAGGGGCACCGGGGAGCTGTATTTT. The chain is built from TRBV5-1 and TRBJ2-2; D possibly uses TRBD1 or TRBD2 (5 bases each). CDR3 length: 16 amino acids. Looked up from germline, CDR1 is SGHRS and CDR2 is YFSETQ.

This clonotype was picked up a small number of times. This chain joins TRBV30 and TRBJ1-2; D ambiguous. CDR1 GTSNPN and CDR2 SVGIG come from the germline V gene (reference sequence). The CDR3 sequence is 12 residues long. Trimming left V 2 bases short and J 4 bases short, with 8 bases between. CDR3 coding DNA: TGTGCCTGGAGTTCCCAGACCTATGGCTACACCTTC. Its translation is CAWSSQTYGYTF.

The chain is built from TRBV12-3 or TRBV12-4 and TRBJ1-1; D unresolved. CDR3 length: 14 residues. V lost 1 base and J 1 base, leaving 7 bases between the germline ends. CDR3 sequence: CASSLELRNTEAFF. The CDR3 DNA is TGTGCCAGCAGTTTAGAGTTGAGGAACACTGAAGCTTTCTTT.

The genes are TRBV4-1 and TRBJ1-1; the D gene is possibly TRBD1 (5 bases). The CDR3 covers 15 residues. V gave up 4 bases and J gave up 4 bases, with 16 bases separating them. CDR1 MGHRA and CDR2 YSYEKL come from the germline V gene. DNA for the CDR3: TGCGCCAGCAGCCTAGACCAGGGAGGGATCACTGAAGCTTTCTTT. Protein sequence: CASSLDQGGITEAFF.

This clonotype was counted only a few times. V usage is TRBV20-1 and J usage is TRBJ2-7; the D gene is possibly TRBD1 (5 bases). V dropped 0 bases and J dropped 9 bases, with 15 bases sitting between them. The CDR3 consists of 13 residues. Germline assignment: CDR1 DFQATT and CDR2 SNEGSKA (reference sequence). The CDR3: CSARDIGAVVQYF. For the CDR3, the DNA is TGCAGTGCTAGAGATATAGGGGCTGTGGTGCAGTACTTC.

The V call is TRBV3-1, the J call TRBJ2-7, with D uncertain. The CDR3 spans 12 residues. Germline V gene lookup returns CDR1 LGHDT and CDR2 YNNKEL (reference sequence). The V gene lost 6 bases and the J gene lost 2 bases, with 8 bases spanning the gap. CDR3 bases: TGTGCCAGCAGATTTTATACCTACGAGCAGTACTTC. This sequence encodes CASRFYTYEQYF.

This clonotype was seen many times. The V call is TRBV5-5, the J call TRBJ1-4; D is perhaps TRBD1 (5 bases). V was pared by 2 bases and J by 7 bases, with 15 bases between. This CDR3 is built from 15 residues. Looked up from germline, CDR1 is SGHKS and CDR2 is YYEKEE (reference sequence). DNA of the CDR3: TGTGCCAGCAGCTTTTCCGGGACGCGCGGTGAAAAACTGTTTTTT. This codes for CASSFSGTRGEKLFF.

The V gene is TRBV29-1, the J gene TRBJ2-7, with D possibly called TRBD1 or TRBD2 (5 bases each). V was pared by 5 bases and J by 2 bases, with 19 bases between. This CDR3 region has 15 residues. CDR1 SQVTM and CDR2 ANQGSEA come from the germline V gene. The DNA for the CDR3 is TGCAGCGTTACCCCGGTTGGGGGAACCCCCTACGAGCAGTACTTC. It yields the protein CSVTPVGGTPYEQYF.